Presented here are 24 T cell receptor beta chains from one specimen sequenced in a study of T cell repertoires in cytomegalovirus infection. TCRdb reanalysed the reads using MiXCR and keeps one entry per CDR3 protein. Among more than 200,000 distinct CDR3 sequences listed, less than 9.5% were seen once. The sample taken for sequencing was PBMCs. The receptors derive from a human donor in good health (CMV status not recorded). Some clones in this sample may be carry-over from other donors' samples.

This clonotype was observed a handful of times. V gene TRBV10-3 combines with J gene TRBJ1-3, with TRBD1 matching 8 bases. V trimming: 7 bases; J trimming: 0 bases; junction bases outside the gene matches: 11. Germline assignment: CDR1 ENHRY and CDR2 SYGVKD. This CDR3 has 17 residues. The DNA for the CDR3 is TGTGCCATCACTTTGGGGACAGGCGATTCCTCTGGAAACACCATATATTTT. This translates into CAITLGTGDSSGNTIYF.

The chain couples TRBV27 to TRBJ1-2, with 11 bases that match TRBD1. The junction had 6 bases not matched to a gene; V was cut back by 4 bases and J by 5 bases. Germline lookup yields CDR1 MNHEY and CDR2 SMNVEV (reference sequence). This CDR3 comprises 15 residues. The CDR3 spells CASSSSGQGAYGYTF. The CDR3 coding sequence is TGTGCCAGCAGTTCCAGTGGACAGGGGGCTTATGGCTACACCTTC.

This clonotype has a count of ten or more. V gene TRBV19 combines with J gene TRBJ2-2, with TRBD1 identical over 7 bases. CDR3 length equals 14 residues. Germline V lookup: CDR1 LNHDA, CDR2 SQIVND (reference sequence). V trimming: 8 bases; J trimming: 1 base; junction bases outside the gene matches: 4. The CDR3 nucleotides read TGTGCCAGTTTGGACAGGCAGAACACCGGGGAGCTGTTTTTT. Amino acid sequence: CASLDRQNTGELFF. The full variable domain, its missing parts supplied by reference TRBV19 and TRBJ2-2, is DGGITQSPKYLFRKEGQNVTLSCEQNLNHDAMYWYRQDPGQGLRLIYYSQIVNDFQKGDIAEGYSVSREKKESFPLTVTSAQKNPTAFYLCASLDRQNTGELFFGEGSRLTVL.

This clonotype was found a few times. Here the CDR3 reads CASSLGWLPNTGELFF. CDR3 in DNA: TGTGCCAGCAGCTTAGGATGGCTTCCGAACACCGGGGAGCTGTTTTTT. The rearrangement uses TRBV7-2 and TRBJ2-2; D is ambiguous. CDR1 is SGHTA and CDR2 is FQGNSA in the germline V gene. This CDR3 region has 16 residues. V lost 1 base and J lost 0, with 9 bases in between. Full variable domain (rest looked up from reference TRBV7-2 and TRBJ2-2): GAGVSQSPSNKVTEKGKDVELRCDPISGHTALYWYRQSLGQGLEFLIYFQGNSAPDKSGLPSDRFSAERTGGSVSTLTIQRTQQEDSAVYLCASSLGWLPNTGELFFGEGSRLTVL.

About this clonotype itself: A much larger clone is a single base away; this may be a read error. This chain uses TRBV4-1 with TRBJ2-7; 12 bases map to TRBD1. Germline V CDR1 and CDR2: MGHRA, YSYEKL. The CDR3 is 15 residues long. Trimming at V came to 1 base and at J to 9 bases, leaving 7 bases not matched to a gene. This chain's CDR3 is CASSQGDRGHEGQYF. The CDR3, as DNA: TGCGCCAGCAGCCAAGGGGACAGGGGGCATGAGGGGCAGTACTTC.

At least ten counts were recorded for this clonotype. The genes are TRBV7-2 and TRBJ1-5, with 9 bases matching TRBD1. CDR1 is SGHTA and CDR2 is FQGNSA in the germline V gene. The CDR3 loop spans 16 amino acids. The ends lost 2 bases at V and 4 bases at J; junction bases unmatched: 6. CDR3 in amino acids: CASSLYGQGFNQPQHF. CDR3 nucleotide sequence: TGTGCCAGCAGCTTATACGGACAGGGGTTTAATCAGCCCCAGCATTTT.

This clonotype was observed at least ten times. J is TRBJ2-1 and V is TRBV11-2; no definite D call. Germline values: CDR1 SGHAT, CDR2 FQNNGV. CDR3 length: 15 amino acids. Trimming shortened V by 4 bases and J by 0 bases, and 10 bases separated the two germline ends. CDR3 in amino acids: CASSSGPTSYNEQFF. The CDR3 coding sequence is TGTGCCAGCAGCTCTGGACCCACCTCCTACAATGAGCAGTTCTTC.

This clonotype was detected a few times. V usage is TRBV20-1 and J usage is TRBJ2-3; no reliable D call. The CDR3 spans 15 residues. The V end was cut by 6 bases, the J end by 4 bases, with 20 bases between. The germline V gene encodes CDR1 DFQATT and CDR2 SNEGSKA (reference sequence). For the CDR3, the DNA is TGCAGTGCACCGAACCCGGAGAACCGAGCAGATACGCAGTATTTT. Translating gives CSAPNPENRADTQYF.

This chain links TRBV4-3 with TRBJ2-1; possibly TRBD1 for D (6 bases). There are 15 residues in the CDR3. V lost 0 bases to trimming and J lost 5 bases, with 11 bases between them. Looked up from germline, CDR1 is LGHNA and CDR2 is YSLEER. The CDR3 region is CASSQEWGHNNEQFF. The DNA for the CDR3 is TGCGCCAGCAGCCAAGAGTGGGGACATAACAATGAGCAGTTCTTC.

There are many counts of this clonotype. In nucleotides, the CDR3 is TGTGCCAGCAGCTTAGGACTGCCTAGCGGGAGGAGGCTATCCAATGAGCAGTTCTTC. It encodes CASSLGLPSGRRLSNEQFF. The chain employs TRBV7-2 and TRBJ2-1, with 11 bases fitting TRBD2. Germline-derived CDR1 and CDR2 are SGHTA and FQGNSA. This CDR3 spans 19 amino acids. Trimming took 1 base from V and 6 from J; bases not matched to a gene: 14.

This clonotype was counted many times. The rearrangement uses TRBV7-6 and TRBJ2-2; TRBD1 agrees at 9 bases. Germline V gene lookup returns CDR1 SGHVS and CDR2 FNYEAQ. V gave up 3 bases and J gave up 7 bases; unmatched junction bases: 9. The CDR3 contains 16 residues. CDR3 amino acids: CASSFSGTGIGGELFF. The CDR3 DNA reads TGTGCCAGCAGCTTTTCCGGGACAGGGATCGGCGGGGAGCTGTTTTTT.

This clonotype has just a few counts. CDR3 sequence reads: CASSLIGEGAQPQHF. As DNA, the CDR3 is TGTGCCAGCAGCTTAATTGGCGAGGGGGCTCAGCCCCAGCATTTT. This sequence joins TRBV7-2 and TRBJ1-5; 7 nucleotides match TRBD1. J gave up 6 bases and V 2 bases, and 7 bases lay outside the gene matches. Germline CDR1 and CDR2: SGHTA and FQGNSA. The CDR3 consists of 15 residues.

This clonotype occurred many times. V and J are TRBV7-2 and TRBJ2-3; D uncertain. CDR3 length: 14 amino acids. Trimming cost V 5 bases and J 2 bases, with 11 bases left between them. Per germline, CDR1 SGHTA and CDR2 FQGNSA. The CDR3 DNA follows: TGTGCCAGCAGCCTCAATGTAGCCACAGATACGCAGTATTTT. It specifies CASSLNVATDTQYF.

This clonotype was picked up many times. The chain recombines TRBV4-2 with TRBJ1-2; possibly TRBD1 for D (5 bases). The CDR3 runs 15 residues. Looked up from germline, CDR1 is LGHNA and CDR2 is YNFKEQ. Trimming shortened V by 0 bases and J by 4 bases, and 12 bases separated the two germline ends. The CDR3 protein is CASSQDGGVAYGYTF. As DNA, the CDR3 is TGTGCCAGCAGCCAAGATGGAGGGGTCGCCTATGGCTACACCTTC.

This clonotype has more than one count but fewer than ten. The genes are TRBV6-2 or TRBV6-3 and TRBJ1-1, with D uncertain. Per the germline V gene, CDR1 is MNHEY and CDR2 is SVGEGT. V was cut by 4 bases and J by 3 bases, with 21 bases left in between. The CDR3 loop spans 17 amino acids. CDR3 loop: CASSSPPTGTLDTEAFF. In DNA, the CDR3 is TGTGCCAGCAGTTCGCCGCCCACTGGAACGTTGGACACTGAAGCTTTCTTT.

The rearrangement links TRBV28 to TRBJ2-1; D might be TRBD1 or TRBD2, each matching 6 bases. This CDR3 is 16 amino acids long. Trimming shortened V by 3 bases and J by 3 bases, and 15 bases separated the two germline ends. Per germline, CDR1 MDHEN and CDR2 SYDVKM. The CDR3 DNA is TGTGCCAGCAGTTTCCTCGGGGGCAGAAGCTACAATGAGCAGTTCTTC. Translated: CASSFLGGRSYNEQFF. Looking up the rest from reference TRBV28 and TRBJ2-1 gives the full variable domain: DVKVTQSSRYLVKRTGEKVFLECVQDMDHENMFWYRQDPGLGLRLIYFSYDVKMKEKGDIPEGYSVSREKKERFSLILESASTNQTSMYLCASSFLGGRSYNEQFFGPGTRLTVL.

This clonotype was seen at least ten times. J is TRBJ2-7 and V is TRBV7-2; D remains ambiguous. Germline V lookup: CDR1 SGHTA, CDR2 FQGNSA. The CDR3 has 11 amino acids. V shed 3 bases and J shed 5 bases, with 5 bases lying between them. CDR3 in amino acids: CASSFANEQYF. DNA for the CDR3: TGTGCCAGCAGCTTTGCGAACGAGCAGTACTTC.

The table lists this clonotype with many counts. The V gene is TRBV6-2 or TRBV6-3, the J gene TRBJ1-2; D possibly corresponds to TRBD1 (6 bases). This CDR3 spans 14 amino acids. Germline values: CDR1 MNHEY, CDR2 SVGEGT. The V and J ends lost 4 bases and 8 bases respectively, with 17 bases between them. In DNA form, the CDR3 reads TGTGCCAGCAGTTTCACCGGGACAAGTAACGGCTACACCTTC. Protein product: CASSFTGTSNGYTF.

This clonotype has ten or more counts. This chain connects TRBV12-3 or TRBV12-4 to TRBJ2-6, with 8 bases identical to TRBD1. The CDR3 runs to 19 residues. The J segment lost 1 base and the V segment lost 4 bases, leaving 12 bases of the junction unmatched. CDR3 bases: TGTGCCAGCAGTTCACCGGGACAGGCGACCTCTTCTGGGGCCAACGTCCTGACTTTC. Residues: CASSSPGQATSSGANVLTF.

This clonotype was detected a few times. The V and J genes are TRBV14 and TRBJ2-3; TRBD2 might be the D (5 bases). The length of the CDR3 is 15 residues. Germline CDR1 reads SGHDN; CDR2 reads FVKESK. The V and J ends lost 0 bases and 6 bases respectively, with 13 bases between them. The CDR3 sequence: CASSQESGVKDTQYF. The CDR3 DNA is TGTGCCAGCAGCCAAGAGTCCGGGGTGAAGGATACGCAGTATTTT.

At least ten counts were recorded for this clonotype. The chain joins TRBV5-4 to TRBJ2-5; 7 nucleotides align to TRBD2. This CDR3 has 16 residues. CDR1 is SGHNT, CDR2 YYREEE, per germline (reference sequence). The V and J ends lost 2 bases and 2 bases, in that order; junction bases with no gene match: 9. The chain's CDR3 is CASSFSGAGRQETQYF. DNA for the CDR3: TGTGCCAGCAGCTTTTCGGGAGCGGGGAGACAAGAGACCCAGTACTTC.

This clonotype was seen only a few times. The rearrangement links TRBV7-9 to TRBJ2-3, with 14 nucleotides matching TRBD2. Germline values: CDR1 SEHNR, CDR2 FQNEAQ (reference sequence). The CDR3 covers 17 residues. Trimming cost V 4 bases and J 0 bases; bases outside gene matches: 3. The CDR3 sequence is CASSSGLAGGSTDTQYF. The CDR3 DNA sequence: TGTGCCAGCAGCTCTGGACTAGCGGGGGGAAGCACAGATACGCAGTATTTT.

The chain uses TRBV7-4 and TRBJ2-7, with TRBD2 matching over 7 bases. Germline V gene sequence: CDR1 SGHVT, CDR2 SQSDAQ. This CDR3 region has 15 residues. The CDR3 here is CVTAGVIWASYEQYF. In DNA form, the CDR3 reads TGTGTCACGGCGGGAGTGATTTGGGCGTCCTACGAGCAGTACTTC.

This clonotype was counted at least ten times. This chain uses TRBV12-3 or TRBV12-4 with TRBJ2-1, with 7 positions matching TRBD1. This CDR3 has 13 amino acids. V dropped 8 bases and J dropped 5; count of bases not matched to a gene: 6. The CDR3 reads CASVLTGNNEQFF. CDR3 coding DNA: TGTGCCAGCGTACTGACAGGGAACAATGAGCAGTTCTTC.